This is a list of T cell receptor beta chains from one sample in a study of post-analysis software for immune sequencing data. TCRdb re-derived calls from the PCR reads in MiXCR, one entry per CDR3 protein. The sample consists of about 540,000 distinct CDR3 sequences, approximately 34% of them appearing once. The sample was blood. The receptors stem from a girl aged 2 to 17 with multiple sclerosis. Each CDR3 is given without its conserved first and last residue. Fields, in order: J gene, V gene, clone size, CDR3 protein. Some rows mark clone size as missing; the rest say once, few, many or name a class of expanded clone.

TRBJ1-2	TRBV5-1	few	ASSLGQLTNYGYT
TRBJ1-6	TRBV5-4	.	ASSLGTAQVPPLH
TRBJ2-1	TRBV6-5	few	ASSPHLTSGGIEQF
TRBJ1-1	TRBV7-8	.	ASSFGQMNTKAF
TRBJ2-4	TRBV7-9	.	ASSLDPAGGRAKNIQY
TRBJ2-1	TRBV5-1	.	ASTPGETGSYNEQF
TRBJ1-1	TRBV5-4	few	ASSSVGMNTEAF
TRBJ2-2	TRBV9	.	ASSVAGLGELF
TRBJ2-1	TRBV5-1	.	ASRASWGLPGNEQF
TRBJ1-1	TRBV12-3/TRBV12-4	.	ASIDRAAGAEAF
TRBJ1-1	TRBV5-1	.	ASSSGWTGNEAF
TRBJ2-1	TRBV20-1	few	SVNSGTFNEQF
TRBJ1-6	TRBV4-1	.	ASSQESSYNSPLH
TRBJ2-1	TRBV6-5	.	ASSYTTSGGAGEQF
TRBJ2-7	TRBV20-1	few	SASRTGLTYEQY
TRBJ2-5	TRBV7-8	.	ASSLTSPQGETQY
TRBJ2-5	TRBV20-1	.	SARMTSGEKETQY
TRBJ2-7	TRBV11-2	.	ASSWIRGQIPTYEQY
TRBJ1-2	TRBV20-1	few	SAPSRTGLWSYT
TRBJ1-2	TRBV6-1	.	ASSTMDSYGYT
TRBJ2-1	TRBV20-1	.	SARELAGVSSYNEQF
TRBJ1-4	TRBV6-5	.	ASSYFAGAGEKLF
TRBJ2-6	TRBV29-1	many	SVGPSGANVLT
TRBJ2-1	TRBV12-3/TRBV12-4	many	ASSFLDEQF
TRBJ1-3	TRBV6-5	few	ASSLGAQNGNTIY
TRBJ2-1	TRBV12-3/TRBV12-4	.	ASSSRDRDDNEQF
TRBJ2-3	TRBV20-1	.	SAESGGAIDTQY
TRBJ2-3	TRBV11-2	.	ASSLGRRAGDTQY
TRBJ2-3	TRBV28	.	ASSLWRGGGTDTQY
TRBJ2-5	TRBV5-1	few	ASSNRAGAHQETQY
TRBJ2-1	TRBV5-1	.	AGSMAGVGYNEQF
TRBJ2-7	TRBV5-1	.	ASSLDVSSYEQY
TRBJ2-5	TRBV12-3/TRBV12-4	few	ASSLNRDQETQY
TRBJ1-5	TRBV4-1	.	ASSQLITGPRGNQPQH
TRBJ2-3	TRBV6-5	.	ASGYSIDPRNTQY
TRBJ2-4	TRBV4-1	.	ASSQGLVAKNIQY
TRBJ2-5	TRBV7-8	few	ASSFWTGGRETQY
TRBJ2-5	TRBV20-1	.	SARRLAQQETQY
TRBJ1-1	TRBV6-5	.	ASSSPVRGNTEAF
TRBJ2-3	TRBV9	.	ASSSLAGPLSNTQY
TRBJ2-1	TRBV6-6	many	ASRQGANEQF
.	TRBV6-5	.	ASSFPGHGAYEQY
TRBJ1-2	TRBV4-1	few	ASSQEGARGDYGYT
TRBJ2-7	TRBV13	few	ASSAQGYYEQY
TRBJ2-1	TRBV12-3/TRBV12-4	.	ASSFAGLRGDEQF
TRBJ2-1	TRBV24-1	few	ATSAPGMNEQF
TRBJ2-5	TRBV10-3	many	AISGPAETQY
TRBJ2-1	TRBV29-1	many	SVETSTIQTEF
TRBJ1-1	TRBV7-9	.	ASSAPTQGSEAF
TRBJ1-5	TRBV4-1	.	ASSLGGFGQPQH